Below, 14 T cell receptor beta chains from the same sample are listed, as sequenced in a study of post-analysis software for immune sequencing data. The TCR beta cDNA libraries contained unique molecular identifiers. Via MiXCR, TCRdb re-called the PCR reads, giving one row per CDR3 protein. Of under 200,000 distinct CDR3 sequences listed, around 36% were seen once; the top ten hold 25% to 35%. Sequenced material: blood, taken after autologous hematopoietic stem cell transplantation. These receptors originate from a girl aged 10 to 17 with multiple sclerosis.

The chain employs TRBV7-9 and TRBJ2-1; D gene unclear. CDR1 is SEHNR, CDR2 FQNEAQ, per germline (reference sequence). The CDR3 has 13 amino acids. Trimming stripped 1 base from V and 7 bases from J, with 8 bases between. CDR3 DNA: TGTGCCAGCAGCTTAGTGGAGAGAAATGAGCAGTTCTTC. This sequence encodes CASSLVERNEQFF.

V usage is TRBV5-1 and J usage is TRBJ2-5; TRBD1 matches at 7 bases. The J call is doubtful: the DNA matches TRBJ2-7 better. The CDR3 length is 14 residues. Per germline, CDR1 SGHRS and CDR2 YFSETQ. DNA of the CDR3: TGCGCCAGCAGCCCCGAGGGACAGAGCGACGAGCAGTACTTC. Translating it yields CASSPEGQSDEQYF.

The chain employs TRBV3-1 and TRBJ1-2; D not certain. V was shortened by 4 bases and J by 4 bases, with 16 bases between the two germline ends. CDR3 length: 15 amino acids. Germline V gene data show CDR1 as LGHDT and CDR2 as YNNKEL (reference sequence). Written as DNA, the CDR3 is TGTGCCAGCAGCCCGTCCCCGGGGTCCCTCTATGGCTACACCTTC. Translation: CASSPSPGSLYGYTF.

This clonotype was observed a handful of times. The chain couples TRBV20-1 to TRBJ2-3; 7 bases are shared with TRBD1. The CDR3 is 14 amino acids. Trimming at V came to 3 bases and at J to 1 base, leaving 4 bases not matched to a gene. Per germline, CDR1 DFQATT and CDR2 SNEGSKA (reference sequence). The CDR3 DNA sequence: TGCAGTGCTAGCTGGGACAGCGGCACAGATACGCAGTATTTT. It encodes CSASWDSGTDTQYF.

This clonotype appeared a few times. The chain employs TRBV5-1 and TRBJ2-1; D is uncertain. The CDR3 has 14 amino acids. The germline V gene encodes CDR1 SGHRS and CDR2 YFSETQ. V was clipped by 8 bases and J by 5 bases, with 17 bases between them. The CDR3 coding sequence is TGCGCCAGTAGGGCTGACGTGACCAACAATGAGCAGTTCTTC. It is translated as CASRADVTNNEQFF.

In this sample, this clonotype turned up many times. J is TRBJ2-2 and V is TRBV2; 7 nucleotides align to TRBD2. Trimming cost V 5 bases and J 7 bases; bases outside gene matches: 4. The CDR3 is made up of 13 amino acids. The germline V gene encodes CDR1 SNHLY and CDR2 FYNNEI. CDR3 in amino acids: CASSLAASGELFF. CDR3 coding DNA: TGTGCCAGCAGTCTAGCGGCTAGCGGGGAGCTGTTTTTT.

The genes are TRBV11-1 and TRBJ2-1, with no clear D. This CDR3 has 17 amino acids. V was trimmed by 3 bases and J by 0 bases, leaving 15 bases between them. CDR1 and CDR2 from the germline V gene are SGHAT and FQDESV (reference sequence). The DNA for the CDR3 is TGTGCCAGCAGCTTCACCACTACTGATTACTCCTACAATGAGCAGTTCTTC. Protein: CASSFTTTDYSYNEQFF.

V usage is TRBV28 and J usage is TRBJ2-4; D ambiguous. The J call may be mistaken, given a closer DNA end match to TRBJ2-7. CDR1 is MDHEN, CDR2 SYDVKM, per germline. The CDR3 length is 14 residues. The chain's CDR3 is CASSFRLGSYEQYF. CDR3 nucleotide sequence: TGTGCCAGCAGTTTTCGTTTGGGCAGTTACGAGCAGTACTTC.

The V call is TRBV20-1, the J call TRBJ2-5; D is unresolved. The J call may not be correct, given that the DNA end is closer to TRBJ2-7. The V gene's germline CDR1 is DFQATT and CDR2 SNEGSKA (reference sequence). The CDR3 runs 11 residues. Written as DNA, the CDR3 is TGCAGTGGGGTGGTAGGCTACGAGCAGTACTTC. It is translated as CSGVVGYEQYF.

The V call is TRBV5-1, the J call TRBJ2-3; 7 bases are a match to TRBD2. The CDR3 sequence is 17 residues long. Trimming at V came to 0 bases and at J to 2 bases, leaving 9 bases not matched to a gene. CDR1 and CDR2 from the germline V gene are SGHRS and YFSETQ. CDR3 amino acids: CASSLGLAVPVTDTQYF. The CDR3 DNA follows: TGCGCCAGCAGCTTGGGGCTAGCGGTCCCCGTCACAGATACGCAGTATTTT.

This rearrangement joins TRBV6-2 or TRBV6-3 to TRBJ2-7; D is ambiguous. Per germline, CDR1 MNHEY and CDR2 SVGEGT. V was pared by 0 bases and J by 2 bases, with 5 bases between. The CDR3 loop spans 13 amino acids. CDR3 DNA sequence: TGTGCCAGCAGTTACTCGACGGCCTACGAGCAGTACTTC. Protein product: CASSYSTAYEQYF.

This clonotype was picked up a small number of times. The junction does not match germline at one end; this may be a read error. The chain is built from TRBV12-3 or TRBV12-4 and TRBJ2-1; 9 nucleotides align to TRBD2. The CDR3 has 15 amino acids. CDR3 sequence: CASSQLAGSYNEQFF. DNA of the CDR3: TGTGCCAGCAGTCAACTAGCGGGCTCCTACAACGAGCAGTTCTTC.

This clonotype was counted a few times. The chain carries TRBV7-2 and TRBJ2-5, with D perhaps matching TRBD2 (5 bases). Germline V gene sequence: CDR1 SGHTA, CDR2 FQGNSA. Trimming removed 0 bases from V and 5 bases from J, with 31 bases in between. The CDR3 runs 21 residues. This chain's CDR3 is CASSLAETFQAPGAWRETQYF. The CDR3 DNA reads TGTGCCAGCAGCTTAGCGGAAACCTTTCAAGCCCCAGGCGCGTGGAGGGAGACCCAGTACTTC.

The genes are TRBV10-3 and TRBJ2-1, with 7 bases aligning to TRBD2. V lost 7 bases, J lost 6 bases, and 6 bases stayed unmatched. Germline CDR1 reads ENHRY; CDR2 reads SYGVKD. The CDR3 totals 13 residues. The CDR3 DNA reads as TGTGCCATCAAGAGCGGGATCGCCAATGAGCAGTTCTTC. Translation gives CAIKSGIANEQFF.